This T cell receptor beta chain was sequenced in a study of blood T cells in healthy people across ages. General study results and limits: Possibly, changes in expanded clonotypes were confounded because donor CMV status was unknown. Age brought a roughly linear fall in TCR beta diversity measured per million T cells.

PCR was performed a second time for about 7 to 12 cycles using a sample-barcoded 5' primer and a J-beta primer mix. One entry per CDR3 protein results from TCRdb running MiXCR on the 5' RACE reads. This sample has some 790,000 distinct CDR3 sequences, with less than 35% found just once. For every donor, a draw yielded around 10 milliliters of peripheral blood. With 3 bases removed from V and 8 bases from J, the gap between germline ends came to 10 bases. The germline gives CDR1 MNHNS, CDR2 SASEGT. The CDR3 contains 12 residues. This clonotype has at least ten counts. What it binds is unknown. This clonotype was sampled from an elderly woman in good health. The sample comprised blood. The chain employs TRBV6-1 and TRBJ1-2; D gene unclear. This CDR3 reads CASSESYSGYTF. The DNA for the CDR3 is TGTGCCAGCAGTGAGTCCTATAGCGGCTACACCTTC.